The clone carrying this T cell receptor (beta chain) has a count of ten or more. The CDR3 is made up of 15 amino acids. Trimming took 3 bases from V and 6 from J, leaving 15 bases between them. The germline V gene encodes CDR1 MDHEN and CDR2 SYDVKM. Amplification yielded TCR beta CDR3 regions, with RNA transcripts as the source. The HTBI primer set was used in a first-round RT-PCR of the TCR CDR3. TCRdb recomputed calls from the multiplex PCR reads with MiXCR, one row per CDR3 protein. The sample lists 250,000 to 350,000 distinct CDR3 sequences, around 17% occurring once. Patients were excluded for uncontrolled infection, other autoimmune disease, pregnancy or lactation. These data originate in a study of T cells in Graves' hyperthyroidism and ophthalmopathy.

The J gene is TRBJ1-5, the V gene TRBV28; D possibly corresponds to TRBD1 (5 bases). Specimen: blood. The receptor was derived from a man aged 25-40 years with Graves' hyperthyroidism. CDR3 sequence reads: CASSLGRGATQPQHF. DNA for the CDR3: TGTGCCAGCAGTTTGGGGAGGGGAGCGACTCAGCCCCAGCATTTT.